The TCR beta chain described here comes from a study of blood T cell repertoires in COVID-19. At the level of the study: COVID-19 samples, acute and convalescent, were from the United States, Italy and Spain. T cells, B-cell-depleted T cells, or PBMCs supplied cDNA or gDNA.

Methods used by the authors: Scientists estimated how many nucleated cells there were by amplifying reference gene primers. Method: immunoSEQ multiplex PCR; TCRdb's copy keeps in-frame clones and lacks some. The DNA was the basis for D and trimming; V, J and clone size are from that table. The table has approximately 320,000 clones, roughly 85% seen once; the top ten hold approximately 7.6%. The germline CDR1 and CDR2 sequences are KGHDR and SFDVKD. The CDR3 is 14 amino acids. Trimming stripped 1 base from V and 8 bases from J, with 11 bases between. The TCR originated in a human donor in a cohort sampled during active COVID-19. The chain combines TRBV24-1 with TRBJ1-3; maybe TRBD1 (5 bases). The specimen sequenced was peripheral blood. The CDR3 nucleotides are TGTGCCACCAGTGATTTCCCGCAGGGCCACACCATATATTTT. Translation: CATSDFPQGHTIYF.